The clone carrying this T cell receptor beta chain was observed a few times. Its antigen is not identified. This entry belongs to a study of T-cell memory formation after mild COVID-19. Per the germline V gene, CDR1 is SGHRS and CDR2 is YFSETQ. The V end was cut by 0 bases, the J end by 4 bases, with 11 bases between. The CDR3 has 14 amino acids. The study's findings and limits: Shrinking CD4+ clones resided mostly in CM and EM, and CD8+ ones in EMRA.

Researchers used 5'RACE with constant-segment primers to make TCR alpha and TCR beta cDNA libraries that carry sample barcodes and UMIs. TCRdb recomputed calls from the 5' RACE reads with MiXCR, one row per CDR3 protein. Found here are approximately 230,000 distinct CDR3 sequences, approximately 16% of them singletons; the top ten hold 3.5%. The sequence was obtained from a man in his late teens or twenties who had mild COVID-19 (a few samples of this study predate the infection). Cell type and time point are not known. Sequencing used PBMCs or a T cell subset sorted from them (not recorded which). V usage is TRBV5-1 and J usage is TRBJ2-7; the D is unclear. The CDR3 protein is CASSLVTDPYEQYF. The CDR3 DNA reads TGCGCCAGCAGCTTGGTTACAGACCCTTACGAGCAGTACTTC.